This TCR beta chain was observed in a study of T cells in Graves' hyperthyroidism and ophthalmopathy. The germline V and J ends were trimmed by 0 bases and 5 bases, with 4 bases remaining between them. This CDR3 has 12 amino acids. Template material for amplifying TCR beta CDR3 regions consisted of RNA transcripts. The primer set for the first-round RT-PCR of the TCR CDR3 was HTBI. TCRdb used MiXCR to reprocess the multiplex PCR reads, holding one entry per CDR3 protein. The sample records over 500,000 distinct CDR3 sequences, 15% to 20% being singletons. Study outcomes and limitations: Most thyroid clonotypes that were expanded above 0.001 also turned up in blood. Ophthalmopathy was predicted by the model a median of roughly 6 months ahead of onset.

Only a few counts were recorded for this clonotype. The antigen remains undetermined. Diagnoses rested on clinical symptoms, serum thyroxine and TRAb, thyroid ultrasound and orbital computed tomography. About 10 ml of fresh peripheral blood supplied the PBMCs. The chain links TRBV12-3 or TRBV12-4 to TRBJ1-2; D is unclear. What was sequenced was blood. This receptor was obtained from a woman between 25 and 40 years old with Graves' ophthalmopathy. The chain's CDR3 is CASSLAEYGYTF. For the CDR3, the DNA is TGTGCCAGCAGTTTAGCAGAGTATGGCTACACCTTC.